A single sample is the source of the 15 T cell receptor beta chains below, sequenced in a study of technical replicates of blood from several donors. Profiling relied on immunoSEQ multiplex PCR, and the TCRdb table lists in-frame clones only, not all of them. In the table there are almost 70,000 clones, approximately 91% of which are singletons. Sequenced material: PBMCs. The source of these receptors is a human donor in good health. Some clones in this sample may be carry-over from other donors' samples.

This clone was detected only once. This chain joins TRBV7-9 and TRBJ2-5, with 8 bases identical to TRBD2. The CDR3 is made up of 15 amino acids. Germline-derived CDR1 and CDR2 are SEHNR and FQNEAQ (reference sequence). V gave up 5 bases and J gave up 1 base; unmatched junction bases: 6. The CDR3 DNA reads TGTGCCAGCAGCCCAAGCGGGAGCCGCCAAGAGACCCAGTACTTC. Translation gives CASSPSGSRQETQYF.

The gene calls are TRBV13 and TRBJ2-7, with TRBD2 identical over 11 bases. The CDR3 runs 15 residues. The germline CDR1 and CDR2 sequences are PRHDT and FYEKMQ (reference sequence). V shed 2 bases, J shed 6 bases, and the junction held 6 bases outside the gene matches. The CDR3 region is CASSLWGSGGAEQYF. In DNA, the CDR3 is TGTGCCAGCAGCTTATGGGGTAGCGGGGGGGCCGAGCAGTACTTC.

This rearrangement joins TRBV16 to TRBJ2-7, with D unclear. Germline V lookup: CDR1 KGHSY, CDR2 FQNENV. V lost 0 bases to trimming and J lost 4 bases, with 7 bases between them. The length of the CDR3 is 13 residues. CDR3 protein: CASSQSVVYEQYF. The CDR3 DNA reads TGTGCCAGCAGCCAATCGGTAGTGTACGAGCAGTACTTC.

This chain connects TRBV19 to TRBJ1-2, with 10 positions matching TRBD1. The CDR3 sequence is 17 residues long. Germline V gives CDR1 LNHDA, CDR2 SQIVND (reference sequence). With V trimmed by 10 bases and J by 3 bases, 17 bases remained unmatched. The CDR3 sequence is CATQSLTGGVRDYGYTF. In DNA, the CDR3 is TGTGCCACCCAAAGCCTGACAGGGGGCGTCCGGGACTATGGCTACACCTTC.

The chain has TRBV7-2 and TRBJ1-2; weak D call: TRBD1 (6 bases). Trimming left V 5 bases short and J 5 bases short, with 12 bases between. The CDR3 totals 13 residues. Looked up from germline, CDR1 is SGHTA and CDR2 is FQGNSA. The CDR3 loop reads CASSPDRLYGYTF. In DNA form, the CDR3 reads TGTGCCAGCAGCCCCGACAGGTTATATGGCTACACCTTC.

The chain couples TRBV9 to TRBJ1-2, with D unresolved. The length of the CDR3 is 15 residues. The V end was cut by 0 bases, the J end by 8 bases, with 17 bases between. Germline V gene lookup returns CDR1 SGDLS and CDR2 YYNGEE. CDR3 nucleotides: TGTGCCAGCAGCGTAGCGGAGGATCGGGTCTACGGCTACACCTTC. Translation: CASSVAEDRVYGYTF.

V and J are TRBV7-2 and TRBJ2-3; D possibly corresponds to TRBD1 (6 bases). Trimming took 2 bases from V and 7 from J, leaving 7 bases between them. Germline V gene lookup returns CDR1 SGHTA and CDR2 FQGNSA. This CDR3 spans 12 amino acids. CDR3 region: CASSLQGYTQYF. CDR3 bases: TGTGCCAGCAGCTTACAGGGGTATACGCAGTATTTT.

DNA of the CDR3: TGTGCCAGCGCTGCCGGGACTAGCGTCTACGAGCAGTACTTC. Its protein product is CASAAGTSVYEQYF. The chain employs TRBV2 and TRBJ2-7; 10 bases agree with TRBD2. CDR3 length: 14 residues. The germline CDR1 and CDR2 sequences are SNHLY and FYNNEI. V was clipped by 8 bases and J by 3 bases; unmatched bases: 7.

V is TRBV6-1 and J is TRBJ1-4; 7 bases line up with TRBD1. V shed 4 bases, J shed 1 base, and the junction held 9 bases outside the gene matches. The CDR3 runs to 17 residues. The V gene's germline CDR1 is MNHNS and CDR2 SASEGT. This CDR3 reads CASSGQGIGGTNEKLFF. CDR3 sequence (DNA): TGTGCCAGCAGTGGACAGGGCATAGGGGGAACTAATGAAAAACTGTTTTTT.

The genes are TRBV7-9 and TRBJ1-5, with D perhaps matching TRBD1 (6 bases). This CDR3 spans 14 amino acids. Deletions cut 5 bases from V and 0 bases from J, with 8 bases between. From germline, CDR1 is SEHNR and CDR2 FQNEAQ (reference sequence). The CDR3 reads CASSPQGSNQPQHF. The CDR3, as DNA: TGTGCCAGCAGCCCACAGGGTAGCAATCAGCCCCAGCATTTT.

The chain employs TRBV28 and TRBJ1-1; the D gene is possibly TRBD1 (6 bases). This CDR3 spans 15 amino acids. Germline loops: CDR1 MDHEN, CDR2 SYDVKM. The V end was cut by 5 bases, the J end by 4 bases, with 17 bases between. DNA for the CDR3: TGTGCCAGCAGTCTAAGCCTCGGACAGCTCACTGAAGCTTTCTTT. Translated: CASSLSLGQLTEAFF.

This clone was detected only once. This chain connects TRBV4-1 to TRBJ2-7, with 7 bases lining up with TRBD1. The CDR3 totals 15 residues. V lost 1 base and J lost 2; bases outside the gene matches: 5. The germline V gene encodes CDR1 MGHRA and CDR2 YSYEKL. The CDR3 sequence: CASSQGQGTPYEQYF. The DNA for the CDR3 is TGCGCCAGCAGCCAAGGACAGGGAACCCCCTACGAGCAGTACTTC.

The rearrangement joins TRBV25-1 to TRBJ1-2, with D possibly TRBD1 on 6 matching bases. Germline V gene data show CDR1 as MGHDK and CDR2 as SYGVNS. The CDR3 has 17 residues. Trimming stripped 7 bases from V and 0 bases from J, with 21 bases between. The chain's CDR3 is CASTTGTPTRTNYGYTF. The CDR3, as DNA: TGTGCCAGCACCACAGGGACCCCAACCAGGACTAACTATGGCTACACCTTC.

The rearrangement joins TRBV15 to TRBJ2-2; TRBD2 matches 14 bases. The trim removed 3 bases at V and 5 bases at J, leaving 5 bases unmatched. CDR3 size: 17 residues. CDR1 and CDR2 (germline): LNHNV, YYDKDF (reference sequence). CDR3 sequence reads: CATSRGTSGGVTGELFF. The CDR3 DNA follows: TGTGCCACCAGCAGGGGGACTAGCGGGGGAGTTACCGGGGAGCTGTTTTTT.

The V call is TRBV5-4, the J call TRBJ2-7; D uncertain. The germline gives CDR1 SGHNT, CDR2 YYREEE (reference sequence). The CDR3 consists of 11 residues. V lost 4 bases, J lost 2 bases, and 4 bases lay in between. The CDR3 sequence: CASSRAYEQYF. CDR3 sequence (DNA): TGTGCCAGCAGCCGCGCCTACGAGCAGTACTTC.